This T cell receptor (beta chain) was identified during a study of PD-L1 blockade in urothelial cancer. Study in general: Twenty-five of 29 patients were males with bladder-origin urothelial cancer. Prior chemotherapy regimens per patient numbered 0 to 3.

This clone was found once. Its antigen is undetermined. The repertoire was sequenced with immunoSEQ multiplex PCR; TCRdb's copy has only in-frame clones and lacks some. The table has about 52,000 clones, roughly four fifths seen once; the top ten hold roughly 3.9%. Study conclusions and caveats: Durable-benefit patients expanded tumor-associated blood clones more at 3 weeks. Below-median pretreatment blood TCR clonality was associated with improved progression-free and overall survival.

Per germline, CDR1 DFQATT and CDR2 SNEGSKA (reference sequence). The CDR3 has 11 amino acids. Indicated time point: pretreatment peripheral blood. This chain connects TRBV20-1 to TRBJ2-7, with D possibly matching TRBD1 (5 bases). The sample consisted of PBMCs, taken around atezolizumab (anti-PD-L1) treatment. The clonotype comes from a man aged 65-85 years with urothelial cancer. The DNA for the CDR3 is TGCAGCGCAGAGGACAACTACGAGCAGTACTTC. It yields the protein CSAEDNYEQYF.